A single sample gave rise to the 22 T cell receptor beta chains below, sequenced in a study of blood T cell repertoires in COVID-19. The method was immunoSEQ multiplex PCR; TCRdb's version includes in-frame clones alone and lacks a portion of them. The sample lists 200,000 to 250,000 clones; nearly 90% were seen once. Material for sequencing was PBMCs or T cells enriched from blood (not recorded which). Receptors originate from a man aged 25-45 years who had recovered from COVID-19.

The V and J genes are TRBV28 and TRBJ1-6; D unresolved. The CDR3 is 15 amino acids. Germline CDR1 is MDHEN and CDR2 is SYDVKM. V shed 5 bases and J shed 8 bases, with 16 bases lying between them. In DNA form, the CDR3 reads TGTGCCAGCAGTGACCCCGCGGGCCAAGATTCACCCCTCCACTTT. Amino acid sequence: CASSDPAGQDSPLHF.

The gene calls are TRBV25-1 and TRBJ1-1; D is perhaps TRBD1 (5 bases). The CDR3 is 14 amino acids. The germline CDR1 and CDR2 sequences are MGHDK and SYGVNS. Trimming pared 6 bases from V and 0 bases from J, leaving 11 bases between. The CDR3 bases are TGTGCCAGCAGAAAGGCGGGACTGAACACTGAAGCTTTCTTT. Translation: CASRKAGLNTEAFF.

The rearrangement joins TRBV9 to TRBJ1-3; 10 bases map to TRBD1. This CDR3 comprises 15 residues. Germline CDR1 reads SGDLS; CDR2 reads YYNGEE. The V and J ends lost 3 bases and 3 bases, in that order; junction bases with no gene match: 3. This CDR3 reads CASSEGQGIGNTIYF. In nucleotides, the CDR3 is TGTGCCAGCAGCGAGGGACAGGGGATTGGAAACACCATATATTTT.

The chain is built from TRBV10-1 and TRBJ2-5; possible D gene TRBD2, 6 bases. This CDR3 contains 14 residues. The V and J ends lost 4 bases and 5 bases respectively, with 14 bases between them. Germline V gene sequence: CDR1 WNHNN, CDR2 SYGVQD (reference sequence). The CDR3 bases are TGCGCCAGCAGTGTCGGGACTGGGAGGGAGACCCAGTACTTC. Amino acid sequence: CASSVGTGRETQYF.

J is TRBJ1-1 and V is TRBV7-9; D possibly corresponds to TRBD1 (6 bases). The length of the CDR3 is 15 residues. V was cut by 5 bases and J by 6 bases, with 19 bases left in between. Per germline, CDR1 SEHNR and CDR2 FQNEAQ (reference sequence). CDR3 DNA sequence: TGTGCCAGCAGCCCGCCGGGGGGGGCTATGGCTGAAGCTTTCTTT. The encoded protein is CASSPPGGAMAEAFF.

The V gene is TRBV11-2, the J gene TRBJ2-7, with 10 nucleotides matching TRBD2. The CDR3 runs 17 residues. V gave up 3 bases and J gave up 3 bases; unmatched junction bases: 11. CDR1 is SGHAT and CDR2 is FQNNGV in the germline V gene. The CDR3 DNA reads TGTGCCAGCAGCTTCATTGCCGCTAGCGGGAGCAACTACGAGCAGTACTTC. This sequence encodes CASSFIAASGSNYEQYF.

The chain combines TRBV3-1 (or the pseudogene TRBV3-2) with TRBJ1-2; 9 bases are shared with TRBD1. Germline V gives CDR1 LGHDT, CDR2 YNNKEL (reference sequence). Trimming removed 4 bases from V and 5 bases from J; junction bases left unmatched: 2. The CDR3 consists of 13 residues. The CDR3 reads CASSRDRGYGYTF. The CDR3 coding sequence is TGTGCCAGCAGCCGCGACAGGGGGTATGGCTACACCTTC.

The chain recombines TRBV5-4 with TRBJ1-1, with 10 bases aligning to TRBD1. The germline gives CDR1 SGHNT, CDR2 YYREEE (reference sequence). The CDR3 consists of 17 residues. V gave up 4 bases and J gave up 4 bases; unmatched junction bases: 13. CDR3 nucleotide sequence: TGTGCCAGCAGCCCCGGCGGCTCCGGGACAGGGGCCACTGAAGCTTTCTTT. Amino acids: CASSPGGSGTGATEAFF.

V usage is TRBV2 and J usage is TRBJ1-6, with D possibly TRBD1 on 5 matching bases. Germline CDR1 is SNHLY and CDR2 is FYNNEI. V shed 4 bases and J shed 7 bases, with 8 bases lying between them. The CDR3 loop spans 13 amino acids. CDR3 protein: CASSGQGNSPLHF. The CDR3 nucleotides read TGTGCCAGCAGTGGCCAGGGAAATTCACCCCTCCACTTT.

The CDR3: CASRTGSLGGYTF. The CDR3 DNA sequence: TGTGCCAGCAGGACAGGGTCCCTTGGTGGCTACACCTTC. The V and J genes are TRBV6-5 and TRBJ1-2; 7 bases line up with TRBD1. V was pared by 6 bases and J by 7 bases, with 8 bases of the junction left unmatched. The CDR3 runs to 13 residues. CDR1 and CDR2 from the germline V gene are MNHEY and SVGAGI.

The chain employs TRBV3-1 (or the pseudogene TRBV3-2) and TRBJ2-1; 9 nucleotides match TRBD2. With V trimmed by 6 bases and J by 12 bases, 6 bases remained unmatched. CDR3 size: 12 residues. Germline assignment: CDR1 LGHDT and CDR2 YNNKEL (reference sequence). As DNA, the CDR3 is TGTGCCAGCAGACTTAGCGGGGGTGCGCAGTTCTTC. Its protein is CASRLSGGAQFF.

The rearrangement joins TRBV11-2 to TRBJ2-7, with 8 bases fitting TRBD2. J was trimmed by 2 bases and V by 0 bases; bases with no gene match: 3. CDR1 is SGHAT and CDR2 is FQNNGV in the germline V gene. The length of the CDR3 is 15 residues. CDR3 region: CASSLDTGGAYEQYF. The DNA for the CDR3 is TGTGCCAGCAGCTTAGATACGGGAGGGGCCTACGAGCAGTACTTC.

This clone was detected only once. The sample holds other DNA sequences that translate to the same CDR3. The V and J genes are TRBV18 and TRBJ2-7, with D unclear. The CDR3 contains 13 residues. V was shortened by 4 bases and J by 0 bases, with 7 bases between the two germline ends. CDR1 is KGHSH, CDR2 LQKENI, per germline. As DNA, the CDR3 is TGTGCCAGCTCACGCGATAGCTCCTACGAGCAGTACTTC. Translated: CASSRDSSYEQYF.

CDR3 DNA sequence: TGTGCCAGTAGTATCTCAGGGTCGGCGACCCAGTACTTC. The encoded protein is CASSISGSATQYF. The chain has TRBV19 and TRBJ2-5, with D tentatively TRBD1 (5 bases). Germline CDR1 and CDR2: LNHDA and SQIVND (reference sequence). This CDR3 has 13 amino acids. V was pared by 3 bases and J by 7 bases, with 12 bases between.

J is TRBJ2-3 and V is TRBV27; perhaps TRBD2 as D (6 bases). The V end lost 2 bases, the J end lost 7 bases, and 7 bases lay between the germline ends. Germline CDR1 reads MNHEY; CDR2 reads SMNVEV (reference sequence). The CDR3 has 12 amino acids. The CDR3 loop reads CASSLGGNTQYF. CDR3 bases: TGTGCCAGCAGTTTAGGGGGGAATACGCAGTATTTT.

This sequence joins TRBV24-1 and TRBJ2-7; the match to TRBD1 covers 10 bases. There are 15 residues in the CDR3. Germline V gene sequence: CDR1 KGHDR, CDR2 SFDVKD. The V and J ends lost 9 bases and 7 bases, in that order; junction bases with no gene match: 14. This CDR3 is CATPGKGQGTGEQYF. DNA for the CDR3: TGTGCCACCCCGGGGAAGGGACAGGGGACCGGAGAGCAGTACTTC.

The J gene is TRBJ1-1, the V gene TRBV7-8; D possibly corresponds to TRBD1 (6 bases). V lost 5 bases and J 4 bases, leaving 23 bases between the germline ends. The CDR3 is 17 residues long. Germline lookup yields CDR1 SGHVS and CDR2 FQNEAQ. This CDR3 reads CASSPGGGLIRSTEAFF. The CDR3 region has the DNA TGTGCCAGCAGCCCCGGGGGGGGGCTTATCCGTAGCACTGAAGCTTTCTTT.

V gene TRBV7-3 combines with J gene TRBJ1-2; 9 bases are shared with TRBD1. Germline V gives CDR1 SGHTA, CDR2 FQGTGA. CDR3 length: 14 amino acids. The J segment lost 8 bases and the V segment lost 4 bases, leaving 8 bases of the junction unmatched. CDR3 DNA sequence: TGTGCCAGCAGCTCCGGACAGGGGACTGCCGGCTACACCTTC. Translation gives CASSSGQGTAGYTF.

This chain links TRBV9 with TRBJ2-3, with TRBD2 matching over 8 bases. This CDR3 has 17 residues. The V gene end was trimmed by 4 bases and the J gene end by 1 base; junction bases not matched to a gene: 11. Germline CDR1 SGDLS, CDR2 YYNGEE. The CDR3 region has the DNA TGTGCCAGCAGCATACGGGCGGGACTAGGGGGCACAGATACGCAGTATTTT. It is translated as CASSIRAGLGGTDTQYF.

The J gene is TRBJ2-4, the V gene TRBV4-2; the match to TRBD2 covers 10 bases. Germline V gives CDR1 LGHNA, CDR2 YNFKEQ. V lost 1 base and J lost 3; bases outside the gene matches: 9. The CDR3 extends over 18 amino acids. The chain's CDR3 is CASSQVEVAGGVKNIQYF. The CDR3 bases are TGTGCCAGCAGCCAAGTGGAGGTAGCGGGAGGAGTCAAAAACATTCAGTACTTC.

The rearrangement joins TRBV18 to TRBJ2-7; D is ambiguous. V lost 2 bases to trimming and J lost 0 bases, with 8 bases between them. Germline loops: CDR1 KGHSH, CDR2 LQKENI. The CDR3 runs to 14 residues. DNA for the CDR3: TGTGCCAGCTCACCAGTAGCTTACTCCTACGAGCAGTACTTC. Protein sequence: CASSPVAYSYEQYF.

V gene TRBV28 combines with J gene TRBJ2-1; the D gene is possibly TRBD1 (5 bases). The V gene lost 2 bases and the J gene lost 15 bases, with 17 bases spanning the gap. Germline V gene lookup returns CDR1 MDHEN and CDR2 SYDVKM. There are 13 residues in the CDR3. The CDR3 reads CASSLAAGPSPFF. The CDR3 coding sequence is TGTGCCAGCAGTTTAGCGGCAGGGCCATCGCCGTTCTTC. The full variable domain, its missing parts supplied by reference TRBV28 and TRBJ2-1, is DVKVTQSSRYLVKRTGEKVFLECVQDMDHENMFWYRQDPGLGLRLIYFSYDVKMKEKGDIPEGYSVSREKKERFSLILESASTNQTSMYLCASSLAAGPSPFFGPGTRLTVL.